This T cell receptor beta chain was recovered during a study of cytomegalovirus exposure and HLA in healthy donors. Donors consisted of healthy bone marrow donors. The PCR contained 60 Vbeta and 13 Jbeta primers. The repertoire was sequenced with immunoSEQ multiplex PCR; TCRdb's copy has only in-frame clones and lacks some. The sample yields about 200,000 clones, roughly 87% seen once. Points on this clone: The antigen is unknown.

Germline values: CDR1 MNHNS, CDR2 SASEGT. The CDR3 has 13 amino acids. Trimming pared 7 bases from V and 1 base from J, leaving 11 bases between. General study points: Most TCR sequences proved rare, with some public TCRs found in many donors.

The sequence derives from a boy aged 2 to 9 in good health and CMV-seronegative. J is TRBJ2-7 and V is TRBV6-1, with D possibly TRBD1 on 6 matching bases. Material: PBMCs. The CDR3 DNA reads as TGTGCCAGCATTGGGGACACATCCTACGAGCAGTACTTC. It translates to CASIGDTSYEQYF.